The present entry profiles one T cell receptor beta chain with its context. Measured with immunoSEQ multiplex PCR; TCRdb has only the in-frame clones, and not every one. Of about 56,000 clones listed, 86% are singletons. The data derive from a study of PD-L1 blockade in urothelial cancer. This specimen was PBMCs, taken around atezolizumab (anti-PD-L1) treatment. The TCR comes from a man over 45 with urothelial cancer.

Written as DNA, the CDR3 is TGTGCCAGCAGCTTTAAACGCGGGAGTGGGGCCTACGAGCAGTACTTC. It codes for CASSFKRGSGAYEQYF. The chain recombines TRBV13 with TRBJ2-7, with 7 bases matching TRBD2. The CDR3 spans 16 residues. V trimming: 3 bases; J trimming: 2 bases; junction bases outside the gene matches: 10. The germline gives CDR1 PRHDT, CDR2 FYEKMQ (reference sequence).